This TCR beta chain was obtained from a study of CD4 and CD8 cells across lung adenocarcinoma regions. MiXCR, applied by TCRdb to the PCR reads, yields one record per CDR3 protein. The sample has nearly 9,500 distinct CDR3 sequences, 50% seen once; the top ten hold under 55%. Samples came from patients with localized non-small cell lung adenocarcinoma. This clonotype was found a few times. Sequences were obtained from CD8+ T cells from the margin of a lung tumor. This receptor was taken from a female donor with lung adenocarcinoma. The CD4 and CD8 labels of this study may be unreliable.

CDR3 in amino acids: CASSPGYYAETQYF. In DNA, the CDR3 is TGTGCCAGCAGCCCAGGATATTACGCAGAGACCCAGTACTTC. The chain has TRBV7-2 and TRBJ2-5, with D unresolved. Germline V gene lookup returns CDR1 SGHTA and CDR2 FQGNSA. V dropped 5 bases and J dropped 4 bases, with 14 bases sitting between them. CDR3 size: 14 residues.